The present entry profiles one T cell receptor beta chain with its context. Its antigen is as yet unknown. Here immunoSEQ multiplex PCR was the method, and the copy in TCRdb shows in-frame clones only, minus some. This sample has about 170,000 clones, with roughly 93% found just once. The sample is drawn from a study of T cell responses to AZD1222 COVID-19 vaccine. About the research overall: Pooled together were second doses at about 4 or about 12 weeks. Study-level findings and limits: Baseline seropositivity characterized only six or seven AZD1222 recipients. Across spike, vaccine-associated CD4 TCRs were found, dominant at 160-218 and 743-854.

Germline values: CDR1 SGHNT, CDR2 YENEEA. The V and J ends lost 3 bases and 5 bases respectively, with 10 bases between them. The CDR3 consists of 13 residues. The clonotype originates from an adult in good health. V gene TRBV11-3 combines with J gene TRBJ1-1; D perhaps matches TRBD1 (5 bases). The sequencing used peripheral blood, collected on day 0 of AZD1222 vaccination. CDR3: CASSLGPKTEAFF. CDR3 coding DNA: TGTGCCAGCAGCTTGGGGCCGAAGACTGAAGCTTTCTTT. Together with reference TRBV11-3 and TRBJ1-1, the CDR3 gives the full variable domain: EAGVVQSPRYKIIEKKQPVAFWCNPISGHNTLYWYLQNLGQGPELLIRYENEEAVDDSQLPKDRFSAERLKGVDSTLKIQPAELGDSAVYLCASSLGPKTEAFFGQGTRLTVV.